Below are 9 T cell receptor beta chains sequenced from a single sample in a study of OX40 agonist ivuxolimab in advanced cancers. The data were produced by immunoSEQ multiplex PCR, yet TCRdb's version contains in-frame clones alone and is incomplete. Of 70,000 or so clones listed, roughly 87% are singletons. The specimen comprised CD4+ or CD8+ T cells sorted from blood, sampled in a trial of the OX40 agonist ivuxolimab. The receptors derive from an adult with an advanced solid tumor such as melanoma, head and neck, liver or kidney cancer.

This chain links TRBV28 with TRBJ1-4; TRBD1 matches at 7 bases. The germline gives CDR1 MDHEN, CDR2 SYDVKM. Trimming removed 5 bases from V and 2 bases from J; junction bases left unmatched: 17. The CDR3 loop spans 19 amino acids. CDR3 coding DNA: TGTGCCAGCAGTCCCTACGCCTCAGGGGGGTTCTCGACTAATGAAAAACTGTTTTTT. The encoded protein is CASSPYASGGFSTNEKLFF.

The chain joins TRBV6-6 to TRBJ1-2; D ambiguous. The germline V gene has CDR1 MNHNY and CDR2 SVGAGI (reference sequence). There are 13 residues in the CDR3. V shed 6 bases and J shed 2 bases, with 10 bases lying between them. As DNA, the CDR3 is TGTGCCAGCAGGGAGGATACCAACTATGGCTACACCTTC. Translated: CASREDTNYGYTF.

This clone turned up a few times. The gene calls are TRBV4-2 and TRBJ2-2; 13 bases fit TRBD2. The CDR3 has 18 residues. Unmatched junction bases numbered 6, after V lost 1 base and J lost 4 bases. Germline V gives CDR1 LGHNA, CDR2 YNFKEQ. CDR3 DNA: TGTGCCAGCAGCCAAGGCACTAGCGGGGGGGCCGGCACCGGGGAGCTGTTTTTT. It yields the protein CASSQGTSGGAGTGELFF.

The gene calls are TRBV18 and TRBJ2-7, with TRBD2 matching 10 bases. Germline trimming cut 3 bases from V and 3 bases from J; bases unmatched to any gene: 5. Germline loops: CDR1 KGHSH, CDR2 LQKENI. This CDR3 comprises 15 residues. The DNA for the CDR3 is TGTGCCAGCTCACCTTCTAGCGGGAGCCGCTACGAGCAGTACTTC. Its translation is CASSPSSGSRYEQYF.

The chain employs TRBV5-6 and TRBJ2-5, with TRBD2 matching over 13 bases. After removal of 3 bases from V and 1 base from J, the junction contained 6 bases not matched to a gene. The CDR3 is made up of 17 amino acids. CDR1 and CDR2 (germline): SGHDT, YYEEEE. Here the CDR3 reads CASSSFRTSGGQETQYF. CDR3 DNA sequence: TGTGCCAGCAGCTCGTTCCGGACTAGCGGGGGCCAAGAGACCCAGTACTTC.

DNA of the CDR3: TGTGCCAGCAGTTCTATGGGCAGGCCCGGGTACGAGCAGTACTTC. It yields the protein CASSSMGRPGYEQYF. The V call is TRBV28, the J call TRBJ2-7; D uncertain. The germline V gene has CDR1 MDHEN and CDR2 SYDVKM. V was clipped by 4 bases and J by 4 bases, with 17 bases between them. CDR3 length: 15 residues.

The chain uses TRBV5-6 and TRBJ2-1, with D hard to call. Trimming cost V 0 bases and J 2 bases, with 12 bases left between them. Germline V gives CDR1 SGHDT, CDR2 YYEEEE. The CDR3 contains 16 residues. CDR3 coding DNA: TGTGCCAGCAGCTTGGCGCAGTCGCCTCCCTACAATGAGCAGTTCTTC. Its protein product is CASSLAQSPPYNEQFF. Filled out from reference TRBV5-6 and TRBJ2-1, the complete variable domain reads DAGVTQSPTHLIKTRGQQVTLRCSPKSGHDTVSWYQQALGQGPQFIFQYYEEEERQRGNFPDRFSGHQFPNYSSELNVNALLLGDSALYLCASSLAQSPPYNEQFFGPGTRLTVL.

This clone has a single count. The J gene is TRBJ1-2, the V gene TRBV28; TRBD1 aligns across 9 bases. This CDR3 comprises 15 residues. CDR1 is MDHEN, CDR2 SYDVKM, per germline. Trimming took 4 bases from V and 6 from J; bases not matched to a gene: 9. CDR3 DNA sequence: TGTGCCAGCAGTTCCGGGACAGGGTACTTCGATGGCTACACCTTC. It specifies CASSSGTGYFDGYTF.

The chain joins TRBV15 to TRBJ2-1; TRBD1 aligns across 9 bases. Trimming took 2 bases from V and 2 from J; bases not matched to a gene: 16. The CDR3 extends over 20 amino acids. In germline, CDR1 is LNHNV, CDR2 YYDKDF (reference sequence). The CDR3 DNA reads TGTGCCACCAGCAGACTTTACGGGACAGGGTGGGAAAGAACCTACAATGAGCAGTTCTTC. Translated, it gives CATSRLYGTGWERTYNEQFF.